The T cell receptor (beta chain) described here comes from a study of T cell responses to AZD1222 COVID-19 vaccine. Study-level findings and limits: Two AZD1222 doses significantly raised spike-specific TCR breadth and depth over controls. Donors were mostly white British, more females; clonal diversity possibly underestimated. Samples come after the peak T cell response, not at day 14. Spike-spanning, vaccine-associated CD4 TCRs were dominant at 160-218 and 743-854.

V lost 4 bases, J lost 5 bases, and 2 bases stayed unmatched. The CDR3 covers 13 residues. The germline gives CDR1 SGHKS, CDR2 YYEKEE (reference sequence). On this clone: Its antigen is still unknown.

Generated by immunoSEQ multiplex PCR, the TCRdb table keeps only in-frame clones and is missing some. Here the sample spans tens of thousands of clones, just over 85% being singletons. The sequence came from an adult in good health. The chain is built from TRBV5-5 and TRBJ1-4; TRBD1 matches at 7 bases. The specimen was peripheral blood, collected on day 0 of AZD1222 vaccination. The CDR3 DNA follows: TGTGCCAGCAGCAGGGGGCCAAATGAAAAACTGTTTTTT. Translation gives CASSRGPNEKLFF.